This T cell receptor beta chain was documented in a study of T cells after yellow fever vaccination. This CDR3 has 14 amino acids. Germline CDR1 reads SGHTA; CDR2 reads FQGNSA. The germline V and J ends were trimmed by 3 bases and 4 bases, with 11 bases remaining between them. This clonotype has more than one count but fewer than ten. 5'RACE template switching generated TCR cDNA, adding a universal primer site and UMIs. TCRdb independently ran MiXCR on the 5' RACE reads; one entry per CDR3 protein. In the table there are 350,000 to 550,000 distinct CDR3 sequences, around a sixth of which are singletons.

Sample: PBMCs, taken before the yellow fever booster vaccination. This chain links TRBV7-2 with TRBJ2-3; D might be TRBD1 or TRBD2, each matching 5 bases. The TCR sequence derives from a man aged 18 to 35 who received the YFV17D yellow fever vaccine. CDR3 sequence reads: CASSLNLGADTQYF. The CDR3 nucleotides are TGTGCCAGCAGCTTGAACTTGGGGGCAGATACGCAGTATTTT.